The 29 T cell receptor beta chains reported below all come from one sample, sequenced in a study of T cells in Graves' hyperthyroidism and ophthalmopathy. Researchers amplified the TCR beta CDR3 regions from RNA transcripts. When the TCR CDR3 underwent first-round RT-PCR, the HTBI primer set was used. TCRdb passed the multiplex PCR reads through MiXCR, listing each CDR3 protein once. The sample has under 450,000 distinct CDR3 sequences; around a sixth are singletons. The source material was blood. The receptors shown here come from a woman aged 18-29 years with Graves' hyperthyroidism.

This clonotype was picked up many times. This chain joins TRBV29-1 and TRBJ2-7; the D is unclear. The CDR3 spans 13 residues. Trimming removed 4 bases from V and 0 bases from J, with 10 bases in between. The V gene's germline CDR1 is SQVTM and CDR2 ANQGSEA. The CDR3 loop reads CSVATDASYEQYF. The CDR3 DNA sequence: TGCAGCGTTGCGACGGATGCCTCCTACGAGCAGTACTTC.

This clonotype was detected ten times or more. This chain connects TRBV12-3 or TRBV12-4 to TRBJ2-7; D not certain. CDR3 length: 13 residues. V was trimmed by 5 bases and J by 3 bases, leaving 11 bases between them. The CDR3 bases are TGTGCCAGCAGTCCCGACCGCAACTACGAGCAGTACTTC. As protein: CASSPDRNYEQYF.

This clonotype was recorded a few times. This rearrangement joins TRBV6-1 to TRBJ2-3; D uncertain. Germline CDR1 and CDR2: MNHNS and SASEGT. Deletions cut 4 bases from V and 2 bases from J, with 10 bases between. The CDR3 is 14 residues long. Here the CDR3 DNA reads TGTGCCAGCAGTGGCGGTGGCGACACAGATACGCAGTATTTT. It codes for CASSGGGDTDTQYF.

This clonotype has at least ten counts. V usage is TRBV7-8 and J usage is TRBJ1-5; TRBD1 matches at 7 bases. The ends lost 5 bases at V and 0 bases at J; junction bases unmatched: 13. Germline V CDR1 and CDR2: SGHVS, FQNEAQ. This CDR3 is 18 amino acids long. The CDR3 DNA is TGTGCCAGCAGCCAGGGGGTACAGGGCAGAGATAGCAATCAGCCCCAGCATTTT. Protein sequence: CASSQGVQGRDSNQPQHF.

This clonotype came up a few times. The chain joins TRBV6-5 to TRBJ1-6, with 9 bases that match TRBD1. The CDR3 has 17 amino acids. After removal of 0 bases from V and 10 bases from J, the junction contained 10 bases not matched to a gene. CDR1 is MNHEY, CDR2 SVGAGI, per germline. This CDR3 reads CASSYSFTGGFASPLHF. In DNA form, the CDR3 reads TGTGCCAGCAGTTACTCGTTTACAGGGGGCTTCGCGTCACCCCTCCACTTT.

This clonotype was detected ten times or more. The V call is TRBV5-8, the J call TRBJ1-6; D is possibly TRBD1 (5 bases). CDR3 length: 13 amino acids. The V end lost 5 bases, the J end lost 9 bases, and 12 bases lay between the germline ends. Germline V gene data show CDR1 as SGHTS and CDR2 as YDEGEE. The CDR3 region has the DNA TGTGCCAGCAGTGGGCAGGGTGGTTCACCCCTCCACTTT. As protein: CASSGQGGSPLHF.

The sample holds many counts of this clonotype. The V gene is TRBV20-1, the J gene TRBJ1-2, with 10 bases aligning to TRBD1. This CDR3 region has 12 residues. V shed 6 bases, J shed 4 bases, and the junction held 2 bases outside the gene matches. Germline CDR1 and CDR2: DFQATT and SNEGSKA (reference sequence). The DNA of the CDR3 is TGCAGTGCCCGGACAGGGGGCTATGGCTACACCTTC. This gives the protein CSARTGGYGYTF.

This clonotype was found a few times. A junction end diverges from the germline sequence, so it may reflect a read error. The chain uses TRBV12-3 or TRBV12-4 and TRBJ2-3; TRBD1 agrees at 9 bases. The CDR3 runs 15 residues. Here the CDR3 DNA reads TGTGCCAGCAATTTACAGGGACAGGGAAAAGATACGCAGTATTTT. This codes for CASNLQGQGKDTQYF.

The rearrangement uses TRBV29-1 and TRBJ1-1; weak D call: TRBD1 (6 bases). CDR1 SQVTM and CDR2 ANQGSEA come from the germline V gene. V was pared by 6 bases and J by 4 bases, with 15 bases between. The CDR3 runs to 13 residues. The CDR3 region has the DNA TGCAGCGTGACCCAGGGGACTGGCACTGAAGCTTTCTTT. Its translation: CSVTQGTGTEAFF.

This clonotype was picked up many times. The chain uses TRBV13 and TRBJ1-2; D remains unclear. This CDR3 contains 14 residues. V dropped 1 base and J dropped 6 bases, with 12 bases sitting between them. Germline V gene lookup returns CDR1 PRHDT and CDR2 FYEKMQ (reference sequence). CDR3 nucleotide sequence: TGTGCCAGCAGCTTAGTAGGGTTCCCCCATGGCTACACCTTC. As protein: CASSLVGFPHGYTF.

The chain combines TRBV4-2 with TRBJ2-7; D call uncertain. Trimming left V 9 bases short and J 6 bases short, with 15 bases between. This CDR3 is built from 12 residues. Per the germline V gene, CDR1 is LGHNA and CDR2 is YNFKEQ. CDR3 sequence reads: CASAATPFEQYF. The CDR3 nucleotides read TGTGCCAGTGCCGCGACTCCATTCGAGCAGTACTTC.

V gene TRBV9 combines with J gene TRBJ2-2, with 7 nucleotides matching TRBD1. This CDR3 contains 14 residues. CDR1 SGDLS and CDR2 YYNGEE come from the germline V gene. After removal of 4 bases from V and 6 bases from J, the junction contained 6 bases not matched to a gene. CDR3 sequence: CASSKTGRAGELFF. Written as DNA, the CDR3 is TGTGCCAGCAGCAAGACAGGGCGGGCCGGGGAGCTGTTTTTT. Together with reference TRBV9 and TRBJ2-2, the CDR3 gives the full variable domain: DSGVTQTPKHLITATGQRVTLRCSPRSGDLSVYWYQQSLDQGLQFLIQYYNGEERAKGNILERFSAQQFPDLHSELNLSSLELGDSALYFCASSKTGRAGELFFGEGSRLTVL.

DNA of the CDR3: TGTGCCAGCAGTGACTCGGTGGCGGGAGGCGCCAATGAGCAGTTCTTC. Amino acids: CASSDSVAGGANEQFF. The V call is TRBV6-4, the J call TRBJ2-1; 8 nucleotides agree with TRBD2. Germline loops: CDR1 MRHNA, CDR2 SNTAGT. This CDR3 region has 16 residues. Trimming took 0 bases from V and 6 from J; bases not matched to a gene: 7.

About this clonotype: The junction departs from the called germline gene at one end, perhaps through a read error. The V gene is TRBV9, the J gene TRBJ2-5, with 12 bases identical to TRBD2. CDR3 length equals 17 residues. The germline V gene encodes CDR1 SGDLS and CDR2 YYNGEE. Here the CDR3 reads CANSSSSLAGGQETQYF. For the CDR3, the DNA is TGTGCCAACAGCTCAAGTTCTCTAGCGGGAGGGCAAGAGACCCAGTACTTC.

The rearrangement links TRBV6-5 to TRBJ2-1; TRBD2 aligns across 13 bases. Looked up from germline, CDR1 is MNHEY and CDR2 is SVGAGI. V gave up 4 bases and J gave up 1 base; unmatched junction bases: 7. This CDR3 is built from 18 residues. CDR3: CASSWTSGRRRSYNEQFF. DNA of the CDR3: TGTGCCAGCAGTTGGACTAGCGGGAGAAGGAGGTCCTACAATGAGCAGTTCTTC.

This clonotype was counted only a few times. The V call is TRBV10-1, the J call TRBJ2-3; unclear D gene. The CDR3 has 13 amino acids. Trimming left V 6 bases short and J 2 bases short, with 9 bases between. From germline, CDR1 is WNHNN and CDR2 SYGVQD (reference sequence). The CDR3 region has the DNA TGCGCCAGCAGAGAAGATCACACAGATACGCAGTATTTT. As protein: CASREDHTDTQYF.

This clonotype was observed many times. The V call is TRBV27, the J call TRBJ2-5, with a tentative D call TRBD2 (5 bases). CDR1 is MNHEY and CDR2 is SMNVEV in the germline V gene (reference sequence). Between the trimmed V and J ends, which lost 5 bases and 6 bases, there was a span of 13 bases. The CDR3 is 13 amino acids. This CDR3 reads CASSPSVGKTQYF. The CDR3 bases are TGTGCCAGCAGTCCAAGTGTCGGGAAGACCCAGTACTTC.

The chain carries TRBV5-5 and TRBJ2-3; D remains unclear. Germline V lookup: CDR1 SGHKS, CDR2 YYEKEE (reference sequence). This CDR3 contains 13 residues. V was pared by 4 bases and J by 5 bases, with 11 bases between. The DNA for the CDR3 is TGTGCCAGCAGCCCGAGGACCAAAGATACGCAGTATTTT. It codes for CASSPRTKDTQYF.

The chain recombines TRBV2 with TRBJ2-3, with 10 bases matching TRBD2. The length of the CDR3 is 16 residues. CDR1 and CDR2 (germline): SNHLY, FYNNEI. The ends lost 6 bases at V and 2 bases at J; junction bases unmatched: 8. The CDR3 is CASRPKLAGPTDTQYF. Here the CDR3 DNA reads TGTGCCAGCAGACCTAAACTAGCGGGGCCCACAGATACGCAGTATTTT.

The table lists this clonotype with many counts. V and J are TRBV20-1 and TRBJ2-5, with 8 bases lining up with TRBD1. Germline CDR1 is DFQATT and CDR2 is SNEGSKA (reference sequence). Trimming took 6 bases from V and 5 from J; bases not matched to a gene: 8. This CDR3 is built from 13 residues. The CDR3 protein is CSAVQGVGETQYF. As DNA, the CDR3 is TGCAGTGCGGTACAGGGGGTCGGGGAGACCCAGTACTTC.

The CDR3 coding sequence is TGCGCCAGCAGCCCTAGGAAGGCAAACTACGAGCAGTACTTC. Its translation is CASSPRKANYEQYF. The chain has TRBV10-2 and TRBJ2-7; D call uncertain. Germline values: CDR1 WSHSY, CDR2 SAAADI. V was trimmed by 6 bases and J by 3 bases, leaving 15 bases between them. The CDR3 contains 14 residues.

The gene calls are TRBV7-3 and TRBJ1-1; tentative D call: TRBD1 (5 bases). Germline V gives CDR1 SGHTA, CDR2 FQGTGA. The CDR3 sequence is 16 residues long. V lost 9 bases and J 1 base, leaving 21 bases between the germline ends. For the CDR3, the DNA is TGTGCCAGTAATTTCGCGGGGGAGACACGGAACACTGAAGCTTTCTTT. Its protein product is CASNFAGETRNTEAFF.

In this sample, this clonotype turned up many times. The V gene is TRBV12-3 or TRBV12-4, the J gene TRBJ1-6; 7 nucleotides agree with TRBD1. This CDR3 comprises 17 residues. V shed 2 bases, J shed 8 bases, and the junction held 12 bases outside the gene matches. CDR3 in amino acids: CASSLMAGTDIDSPLHF. The CDR3 DNA reads as TGTGCCAGCAGTTTAATGGCAGGGACAGATATTGATTCACCCCTCCACTTT.

This clonotype has a count of ten or more. V and J are TRBV6-5 and TRBJ1-2; maybe TRBD1 (5 bases). This CDR3 is built from 15 residues. V shed 2 bases and J shed 6 bases, with 16 bases lying between them. CDR1 is MNHEY, CDR2 SVGAGI, per germline. CDR3 residues: CASSYRAWDSNGYTF. As DNA, the CDR3 is TGTGCCAGCAGTTACCGCGCCTGGGACTCAAATGGCTACACCTTC.

This clonotype was seen many times. CDR3 bases: TGTGCCAGCAGCGTAGACGGGGGCAGCACAGATACGCAGTATTTT. Encoded protein: CASSVDGGSTDTQYF. V and J are TRBV9 and TRBJ2-3; D may correspond to TRBD1 or TRBD2 (6 bases each). CDR1 is SGDLS and CDR2 is YYNGEE in the germline V gene. The CDR3 spans 15 residues. Trimming removed 0 bases at V and 0 bases at J, with 8 bases between.

The V call is TRBV28, the J call TRBJ2-7, with 10 bases fitting TRBD1. V lost 3 bases and J lost 4; bases outside the gene matches: 3. Germline V lookup: CDR1 MDHEN, CDR2 SYDVKM. The CDR3 spans 14 residues. This CDR3 is CASSFRQGAYEQYF. As DNA, the CDR3 is TGTGCCAGCAGTTTTCGACAGGGGGCGTACGAGCAGTACTTC.

This clonotype was observed many times. The chain recombines TRBV20-1 with TRBJ2-1, with 9 bases matching TRBD2. The V segment lost 3 bases and the J segment 0 bases; nucleotides outside the gene matches: 6. The CDR3 length is 16 residues. Per the germline V gene, CDR1 is DFQATT and CDR2 is SNEGSKA (reference sequence). The CDR3 bases are TGCAGTGCTAGCTTAGCGGGAGAGGGCTCCTACAATGAGCAGTTCTTC. This translates into CSASLAGEGSYNEQFF.

This clonotype was counted many times. The rearrangement joins TRBV11-2 to TRBJ1-6; the D is unclear. The ends were cut back, 0 bases at V and 0 bases at J, with 12 bases in the middle. The CDR3 sequence is 18 residues long. Germline V lookup: CDR1 SGHAT, CDR2 FQNNGV. CDR3 DNA sequence: TGTGCCAGCAGCTTAGATCAGAGGCACGGCTCCTATAATTCACCCCTCCACTTT. It specifies CASSLDQRHGSYNSPLHF.

This clonotype was counted at least ten times. This sequence joins TRBV20-1 and TRBJ1-2; maybe TRBD1 (6 bases). In germline, CDR1 is DFQATT, CDR2 SNEGSKA (reference sequence). V gave up 1 base and J gave up 8 bases, with 17 bases separating them. The CDR3 covers 14 residues. The CDR3 sequence: CSARVTRGARGYTF. CDR3 sequence (DNA): TGCAGTGCTAGAGTTACAAGGGGGGCCCGGGGCTACACCTTC.